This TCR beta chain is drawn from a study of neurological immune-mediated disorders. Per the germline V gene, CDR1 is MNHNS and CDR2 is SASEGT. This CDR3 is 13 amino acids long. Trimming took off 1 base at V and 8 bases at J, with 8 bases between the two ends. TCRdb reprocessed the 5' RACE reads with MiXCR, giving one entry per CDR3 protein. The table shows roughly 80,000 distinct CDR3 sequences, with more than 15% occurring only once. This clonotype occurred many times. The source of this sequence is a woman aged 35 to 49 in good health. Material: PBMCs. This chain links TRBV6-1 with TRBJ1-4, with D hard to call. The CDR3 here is CASSEEGPEKLFF. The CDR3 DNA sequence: TGTGCCAGCAGTGAAGAGGGCCCCGAAAAACTGTTTTTT.